This T cell receptor beta chain originates from a study of preoperative IRX-2 immunotherapy in early breast cancer. Clones were sequenced by immunoSEQ multiplex PCR, and TCRdb holds only the in-frame ones, with some missing. The sample yields over 55,000 clones, approximately 94% seen once. The treatment is: preoperative locoregional IRX-2 cytokine immunotherapy. Patients received preoperative, locoregional IRX-2 cytokine immunotherapy in a phase Ib study. CDR1 and CDR2 (germline): SGHTA, FQGNSA. The trim removed 3 bases at V and 4 bases at J, leaving 7 bases unmatched. The CDR3 length is 15 residues.

This chain links TRBV7-2 with TRBJ2-3; 7 bases line up with TRBD2. The origin of this receptor is a human donor with breast cancer. Sampling was performed from a patient treated with IRX-2 immunotherapy. CDR3 in amino acids: CASSFGGGGADTQYF. In nucleotides, the CDR3 is TGTGCCAGCAGCTTTGGCGGGGGAGGGGCAGATACGCAGTATTTT.